These 26 T cell receptor beta chains came from one sample sequenced in a study of T cell responses to AZD1222 COVID-19 vaccine. Measured with immunoSEQ multiplex PCR; TCRdb has only the in-frame clones, and not every one. Of about 140,000 clones in the sample, about 94% are singletons; the top ten hold roughly 4%. This specimen was peripheral blood, taken 28 days after the second AZD1222 dose. The receptors originated from an adult who received the AZD1222 COVID-19 vaccine.

This rearrangement joins TRBV19 to TRBJ1-5, with 7 positions matching TRBD1. Germline CDR1 is LNHDA and CDR2 is SQIVND (reference sequence). V dropped 3 bases and J dropped 4; count of bases not matched to a gene: 0. The CDR3 sequence is 13 residues long. The CDR3 region has the DNA TGTGCCAGTAGTATGGACAGGAATCAGCCCCAGCATTTT. Its protein product is CASSMDRNQPQHF.

The chain couples TRBV13 to TRBJ2-1; 12 nucleotides agree with TRBD1. Germline CDR1 reads PRHDT; CDR2 reads FYEKMQ (reference sequence). The CDR3 is 16 amino acids. V dropped 5 bases and J dropped 10; count of bases not matched to a gene: 12. The CDR3 is CASSGRDRGPILEQFF. The CDR3 DNA is TGTGCCAGCAGCGGTCGGGACAGGGGGCCGATACTAGAGCAGTTCTTC.

The chain recombines TRBV6-1 with TRBJ2-1; TRBD1 matches at 12 bases. With 4 bases clipped from V and 10 bases from J, the junction kept 11 bases outside the gene matches. CDR3 size: 16 residues. Germline CDR1 and CDR2: MNHNS and SASEGT. CDR3 DNA sequence: TGTGCCAGCAGTGTCGGGACAGGGGGCGCTTGGGGGGAGCAGTTCTTC. Encoded protein: CASSVGTGGAWGEQFF.

The chain has TRBV7-9 and TRBJ1-2, with D hard to call. Per germline, CDR1 SEHNR and CDR2 FQNEAQ (reference sequence). The V and J ends lost 5 bases and 3 bases respectively, with 7 bases between them. CDR3 size: 12 residues. Here the CDR3 reads CASSPDDYGYTF. As DNA, the CDR3 is TGTGCCAGCAGCCCGGACGACTATGGCTACACCTTC.

This chain connects TRBV5-4 to TRBJ1-6; 12 nucleotides agree with TRBD1. J was trimmed by 7 bases and V by 4 bases; bases with no gene match: 6. The CDR3 consists of 16 residues. Germline V gene data show CDR1 as SGHNT and CDR2 as YYREEE (reference sequence). The CDR3 protein is CASSLGTGGENSPLHF. CDR3 nucleotide sequence: TGTGCCAGCAGCCTAGGGACAGGGGGCGAGAATTCACCCCTCCACTTT.

V gene TRBV4-2 combines with J gene TRBJ1-4; 11 bases match TRBD1. Germline trimming cut 4 bases from V and 5 bases from J; bases unmatched to any gene: 15. The CDR3 is made up of 19 amino acids. Germline CDR1 is LGHNA and CDR2 is YNFKEQ. In nucleotides, the CDR3 is TGTGCCAGCAGCCTGGGGACAGGGGGATTTTCGCTCGGAAATGAAAAACTGTTTTTT. This translates into CASSLGTGGFSLGNEKLFF.

The CDR3 bases are TGTGCCAGCAGCGGCCTTTCGTCTCTCCAAAACATTCAGTACTTC. It specifies CASSGLSSLQNIQYF. The rearrangement links TRBV5-6 to TRBJ2-4; D is unclear. Germline CDR1 SGHDT, CDR2 YYEEEE. This CDR3 comprises 15 residues. Trimming pared 4 bases from V and 5 bases from J, leaving 16 bases between. Variable domain in full (rest from reference TRBV5-6 and TRBJ2-4): DAGVTQSPTHLIKTRGQQVTLRCSPKSGHDTVSWYQQALGQGPQFIFQYYEEEERQRGNFPDRFSGHQFPNYSSELNVNALLLGDSALYLCASSGLSSLQNIQYFGAGTRLSVL.

The chain couples TRBV4-1 to TRBJ2-5, with 9 bases that match TRBD2. V lost 8 bases, J lost 4 bases, and 14 bases stayed unmatched. Germline-derived CDR1 and CDR2 are MGHRA and YSYEKL. The CDR3 loop spans 16 amino acids. Written as DNA, the CDR3 is TGCGCCAGCCAAGAACTAGCGGGTCCAGACGGAGAGACCCAGTACTTC. It translates to CASQELAGPDGETQYF.

The chain couples TRBV4-1 to TRBJ1-6, with 7 bases that match TRBD1. CDR1 and CDR2 (germline): MGHRA, YSYEKL. Unmatched junction bases numbered 6, after V lost 5 bases and J lost 8 bases. The CDR3 is 14 residues long. CDR3: CASSIRDRDSPLHF. As DNA, the CDR3 is TGCGCCAGCAGCATACGAGACAGGGATTCACCCCTCCACTTT.

The gene calls are TRBV27 and TRBJ2-7, with a possible D match to TRBD2 (5 bases). Germline CDR1 and CDR2: MNHEY and SMNVEV (reference sequence). The CDR3 length is 13 residues. The V and J ends lost 6 bases and 2 bases respectively, with 11 bases between them. The CDR3 spells CASSHGETYEQYF. The CDR3 DNA is TGTGCCAGCAGCCACGGGGAAACCTACGAGCAGTACTTC.

Here the CDR3 reads CASSPTGITTNEKLFF. The DNA of the CDR3 is TGTGCCAGCAGCCCTACAGGGATTACAACTAATGAAAAACTGTTTTTT. The rearrangement links TRBV28 to TRBJ1-4, with D possibly being TRBD1 (6 bases). The CDR3 is made up of 16 amino acids. Germline CDR1 reads MDHEN; CDR2 reads SYDVKM. The ends were cut back, 6 bases at V and 0 bases at J, with 14 bases in the middle. The full variable domain, with the rest looked up from reference TRBV28 and TRBJ1-4, is DVKVTQSSRYLVKRTGEKVFLECVQDMDHENMFWYRQDPGLGLRLIYFSYDVKMKEKGDIPEGYSVSREKKERFSLILESASTNQTSMYLCASSPTGITTNEKLFFGSGTQLSVL.

This chain connects TRBV7-2 to TRBJ1-2; TRBD1 agrees at 10 bases. Germline trimming cut 2 bases from V and 5 bases from J; bases unmatched to any gene: 14. Germline V CDR1 and CDR2: SGHTA, FQGNSA. The CDR3 has 18 residues. The DNA of the CDR3 is TGTGCCAGCAGCTTAAAGGGCCCCGGACAGGGGGTTAGGTATGGCTACACCTTC. This translates into CASSLKGPGQGVRYGYTF.

CDR3 sequence: CASRRAAYYEQYF. The CDR3 nucleotides read TGTGCCAGCAGGAGGGCGGCCTACTACGAGCAGTACTTC. This sequence joins TRBV6-5 and TRBJ2-7; tentative D call: TRBD2 (5 bases). Germline V lookup: CDR1 MNHEY, CDR2 SVGAGI. V was clipped by 6 bases and J by 3 bases, with 12 bases between them. This CDR3 has 13 amino acids.

The chain carries TRBV2 and TRBJ1-1; D not resolved. Germline V gene lookup returns CDR1 SNHLY and CDR2 FYNNEI. This CDR3 spans 13 amino acids. V shed 7 bases and J shed 0 bases, with 9 bases lying between them. The CDR3 protein is CASKGRMNTEAFF. The CDR3, as DNA: TGTGCCAGCAAGGGTCGGATGAACACTGAAGCTTTCTTT.

The J gene is TRBJ1-5, the V gene TRBV6-2 or TRBV6-3; D unresolved. CDR3 length: 18 residues. V gave up 5 bases and J gave up 0 bases, with 20 bases separating them. Germline V gene data show CDR1 as MNHEY and CDR2 as SVGEGT. This CDR3 is CASSPTPDTKPSNQPQHF. CDR3 sequence (DNA): TGTGCCAGCAGTCCAACTCCCGACACTAAACCTAGCAATCAGCCCCAGCATTTT.

J is TRBJ1-4 and V is TRBV19, with TRBD1 as a possible D gene (5 bases). This CDR3 region has 14 residues. CDR1 is LNHDA, CDR2 SQIVND, per germline (reference sequence). V lost 5 bases and J 7 bases, leaving 14 bases between the germline ends. The CDR3 is CASSGTGTVEKLFF. The DNA of the CDR3 is TGTGCCAGTAGTGGAACCGGGACGGTTGAAAAACTGTTTTTT.

J is TRBJ2-7 and V is TRBV7-2, with 7 nucleotides matching TRBD1. CDR1 and CDR2 (germline): SGHTA, FQGNSA. V gave up 5 bases and J gave up 6 bases; unmatched junction bases: 13. CDR3 length: 15 residues. The CDR3 DNA sequence: TGTGCCAGCAGCCCGCCGTGGACAGGCTATACCGAGCAGTACTTC. This translates into CASSPPWTGYTEQYF.

This chain connects TRBV2 to TRBJ2-7, with D perhaps matching TRBD1 (6 bases). Germline V gene lookup returns CDR1 SNHLY and CDR2 FYNNEI. CDR3 length: 13 amino acids. V gave up 8 bases and J gave up 3 bases, with 14 bases separating them. CDR3 sequence: CASSTQGFYEQYF. CDR3 DNA: TGTGCCAGCTCAACACAGGGTTTCTACGAGCAGTACTTC.

The chain joins TRBV5-4 to TRBJ1-1; 7 nucleotides agree with TRBD1. CDR3 length: 13 residues. V was clipped by 4 bases and J by 5 bases; unmatched bases: 5. From germline, CDR1 is SGHNT and CDR2 YYREEE (reference sequence). The CDR3 reads CASSPEQGTEAFF. The CDR3 nucleotides are TGTGCCAGCAGCCCGGAACAGGGGACTGAAGCTTTCTTT.

This clone was picked up one time. The rearrangement joins TRBV7-9 to TRBJ1-1; the D is unclear. The CDR3 contains 13 residues. The V end was cut by 5 bases, the J end by 1 base, with 8 bases between. CDR1 and CDR2 (germline): SEHNR, FQNEAQ (reference sequence). The CDR3 region is CASSLVGNTEAFF. The CDR3 DNA reads TGTGCCAGCAGCCTGGTGGGGAACACTGAAGCTTTCTTT.

The gene calls are TRBV3-1 (or the pseudogene TRBV3-2) and TRBJ2-7, with D possibly being TRBD1 (6 bases). V was shortened by 1 base and J by 7 bases, with 8 bases between the two germline ends. This CDR3 contains 12 residues. CDR1 LGHDT and CDR2 YNNKEL come from the germline V gene (reference sequence). The CDR3 coding sequence is TGTGCCAGCAGCCAAGGTACAGGGGAGCAGTACTTC. It is translated as CASSQGTGEQYF.

The chain has TRBV4-3 and TRBJ1-1; the D gene is possibly TRBD1 (5 bases). Germline V gene sequence: CDR1 LGHNA, CDR2 YSLEER. This CDR3 region has 16 residues. V lost 2 bases to trimming and J lost 4 bases, with 17 bases between them. The CDR3 here is CASSQSSFRVGTEAFF. The CDR3 DNA reads as TGCGCCAGCAGCCAAAGTTCTTTCAGGGTAGGCACTGAAGCTTTCTTT.

This sequence joins TRBV14 and TRBJ1-1; the D is unclear. Germline V lookup: CDR1 SGHDN, CDR2 FVKESK. The CDR3 runs 13 residues. Trimming left V 4 bases short and J 5 bases short, with 11 bases between. Written as DNA, the CDR3 is TGTGCCAGCAGCCCCATTGACTGGACTGAAGCTTTCTTT. Residues: CASSPIDWTEAFF.

V usage is TRBV28 and J usage is TRBJ2-3; 7 bases are a match to TRBD1. The CDR3 consists of 15 residues. The trim removed 2 bases at V and 2 bases at J, leaving 4 bases unmatched. Germline V gene lookup returns CDR1 MDHEN and CDR2 SYDVKM. The DNA for the CDR3 is TGTGCCAGCAGTTTAACGGGACAGAACACAGATACGCAGTATTTT. Translated, it gives CASSLTGQNTDTQYF.

V gene TRBV29-1 combines with J gene TRBJ2-1, with D possibly matching TRBD2 (6 bases). The CDR3 length is 14 residues. Germline CDR1 and CDR2: SQVTM and ANQGSEA. The ends were cut back, 2 bases at V and 7 bases at J, with 15 bases in the middle. CDR3 DNA: TGCAGCGTTGAAAGGCCCGAGACTAGTAATGAGCAGTTCTTC. Its translation is CSVERPETSNEQFF.

The chain employs TRBV9 and TRBJ2-1; the match to TRBD2 covers 8 bases. V was pared by 0 bases and J by 4 bases, with 6 bases of the junction left unmatched. The CDR3 has 16 residues. Germline assignment: CDR1 SGDLS and CDR2 YYNGEE. CDR3 region: CASSVVPSSGYNEQFF. The CDR3 nucleotides are TGTGCCAGCAGCGTAGTCCCTTCTAGCGGGTACAATGAGCAGTTCTTC.